This T cell receptor (beta chain) came from a study of cytomegalovirus exposure and HLA in healthy donors. Broader study findings: An Asian-associated ancestry cluster reportedly showed fewer N-insertions than the approximately 700-donor mean in a later analysis. A later look showed TCR association rates differing by HLA locus, highest for DRB1 and lowest for HLA-C. TCR beta V- and J-gene trimming was later associated with a missense DCLRE1C variant. Most subjects' HLA-A and HLA-B alleles were reportedly predicted from TCR beta sequences.

CDR3 length equals 15 residues. J was trimmed by 6 bases and V by 2 bases; bases with no gene match: 6. Germline V gives CDR1 SEHNR, CDR2 FQNEAQ (reference sequence). PCR was performed using 60 Vbeta and 13 Jbeta primers. Sequencing used immunoSEQ multiplex PCR; TCRdb keeps in-frame clones, though not all of them. The sample shows some 120,000 clones, and over 2% sits with its ten largest clones. As to this clone: No antigen is known for it.

The TCR sequence derives from a man in his forties in good health and CMV-seronegative. The chain couples TRBV7-9 to TRBJ2-1, with 8 positions matching TRBD2. Sequenced sample: PBMCs. This chain's CDR3 is CASSLQRGFPNEQFF. DNA of the CDR3: TGTGCCAGCAGCTTACAGCGGGGGTTCCCCAATGAGCAGTTCTTC.